A selection of T cell receptor beta chains follows, all from one sample in a study of response to subunit inactivated influenza vaccine. From the RT-PCR reads, TCRdb called clonotypes with MiXCR, one entry per CDR3 protein. The repertoire holds fewer than 350,000 distinct CDR3 sequences, with 21% as singletons. Sequenced here: PBMCs from blood, sampled approximately 20 months after vaccination. The source is a man aged 50 to 69 who received an inactivated influenza vaccine. Each CDR3 is given with its conserved first and last residue.

j_call: TRBJ2-1
cdr3_length: 15
v_call: TRBV4-2
cdr3_aa: CASSQGDRGLGEQFF

j_call: TRBJ1-4
cdr3_length: 14
v_call: TRBV7-8
cdr3_aa: CASSLATGSEKLFF

j_call: TRBJ1-2
cdr3_length: 15
v_call: TRBV27
cdr3_aa: CASSFGTSGIRGYTF

j_call: TRBJ2-1
cdr3_length: 17
v_call: TRBV29-1
cdr3_aa: CSRGLAGGFSSYNEQFF

j_call: TRBJ2-7
cdr3_length: 15
v_call: TRBV7-6
cdr3_aa: CASSLLQGWVDEQYF

j_call: TRBJ2-1
cdr3_length: 10
v_call: TRBV20-1
cdr3_aa: CSALYNEQFF

j_call: TRBJ1-2
cdr3_length: 15
v_call: TRBV24-1
cdr3_aa: CATSDLTTGRDGYTF

j_call: TRBJ2-4
cdr3_length: 16
v_call: TRBV28
cdr3_aa: CASSRTGGIAKNIQYF

j_call: TRBJ2-2
cdr3_length: 13
v_call: TRBV2
cdr3_aa: CASSDSGPGELFF

j_call: TRBJ2-5
cdr3_length: 15
v_call: TRBV12-3/TRBV12-4
cdr3_aa: CASSPLGTGAETQYF

j_call: TRBJ1-1
cdr3_length: 15
v_call: TRBV18
cdr3_aa: CASSPLAGMNTEAFF

j_call: TRBJ2-7
cdr3_length: 14
v_call: TRBV7-9
cdr3_aa: CASIKLGQAYEQYF

j_call: TRBJ1-2
cdr3_length: 13
v_call: TRBV7-2
cdr3_aa: CATRSTSTSGYTF

j_call: TRBJ1-5
cdr3_length: 13
v_call: TRBV28
cdr3_aa: CASRAVSNQPQHF

j_call: TRBJ1-5
cdr3_length: 13
v_call: TRBV6-1
cdr3_aa: CASRPQGDQPQHF

j_call: TRBJ1-1
cdr3_length: 13
v_call: TRBV5-1
cdr3_aa: CASSLGLNTEAFF

j_call: TRBJ2-7
cdr3_length: 19
v_call: TRBV28
cdr3_aa: CASSRTPGTSGGLTYEQYF

j_call: TRBJ2-1
cdr3_length: 15
v_call: TRBV20-1
cdr3_aa: CSASDGGRSGNEQFF

j_call: TRBJ2-7
cdr3_length: 11
v_call: TRBV5-6
cdr3_aa: CASSLWSEQYF

j_call: TRBJ2-1
cdr3_length: 15
v_call: TRBV7-2
cdr3_aa: CASSLDPPFKGEQFF

j_call: TRBJ1-1
cdr3_length: 12
v_call: TRBV6-5
cdr3_aa: CASSRHQGEAFF

j_call: TRBJ1-2
cdr3_length: 15
v_call: TRBV13
cdr3_aa: CASSLWTGANYGYTF

j_call: TRBJ2-5
cdr3_length: 19
v_call: TRBV28
cdr3_aa: CASSYYWTGTGSDQETQYF

j_call: TRBJ2-2
cdr3_length: 16
v_call: TRBV11-2
cdr3_aa: CASSLDRRQGTGELFF

j_call: TRBJ1-1
cdr3_length: 12
v_call: TRBV29-1
cdr3_aa: CSARTQGTEAFF

j_call: TRBJ2-3
cdr3_length: 16
v_call: TRBV5-4
cdr3_aa: CASSSASGLSTDTQYF

j_call: TRBJ2-4
cdr3_length: 16
v_call: TRBV4-2
cdr3_aa: CASSQEAGRAKNIQYF

j_call: TRBJ1-1
cdr3_length: 13
v_call: TRBV20-1
cdr3_aa: CSARGQVNTEAFF

j_call: TRBJ1-1
cdr3_length: 14
v_call: TRBV28
cdr3_aa: CASSPPPMNTEAFF

j_call: TRBJ2-7
cdr3_length: 15
v_call: TRBV3-1
cdr3_aa: CASSPGLVPSYEQYF

j_call: TRBJ1-5
cdr3_length: 16
v_call: TRBV27
cdr3_aa: CASSLFFRGGNQPQHF

j_call: TRBJ2-1
cdr3_length: 16
v_call: TRBV9
cdr3_aa: CASSVTGGPIYNEQFF

j_call: TRBJ1-6
cdr3_length: 16
v_call: TRBV20-1
cdr3_aa: CSAQVTTTGANSPLHF

j_call: TRBJ1-3
cdr3_length: 17
v_call: TRBV7-2
cdr3_aa: CASSLSRTGTSGNTIYF

j_call: TRBJ1-3
cdr3_length: 14
v_call: TRBV20-1
cdr3_aa: CSARDPRRGDTIYF

j_call: TRBJ1-2
cdr3_length: 13
v_call: TRBV20-1
cdr3_aa: CSAPTGATYGYTF

j_call: TRBJ2-1
cdr3_length: 13
v_call: TRBV27
cdr3_aa: CASSLSGLDEQFF

j_call: TRBJ1-1
cdr3_length: 15
v_call: TRBV5-1
cdr3_aa: CASSFLQGMNTEAFF

j_call: TRBJ1-2
cdr3_length: 15
v_call: TRBV4-3
cdr3_aa: CASSPTIGRNYGYTF

j_call: TRBJ2-7
cdr3_length: 16
v_call: TRBV7-8
cdr3_aa: CASSPRLAGNHYEQYF

j_call: TRBJ2-1
cdr3_length: 12
v_call: TRBV6-2/TRBV6-3
cdr3_aa: CASSYSDREQFF

j_call: TRBJ1-3
cdr3_length: 15
v_call: TRBV14
cdr3_aa: CASSQDLTGGNTIYF

j_call: TRBJ1-2
cdr3_length: 15
v_call: TRBV4-2
cdr3_aa: CASSQDGQGFGGYTF

j_call: TRBJ1-1
cdr3_length: 14
v_call: TRBV19
cdr3_aa: CASQVPGRNTEAFF

j_call: TRBJ1-3
cdr3_length: 15
v_call: TRBV5-5
cdr3_aa: CASSLTLHSGNTIYF

j_call: TRBJ2-2
cdr3_length: 12
v_call: TRBV5-1
cdr3_aa: CASSLDPGELFF

j_call: TRBJ2-1
cdr3_length: 16
v_call: TRBV6-2/TRBV6-3
cdr3_aa: CASSYSGGPKDNEQFF

j_call: TRBJ1-2
cdr3_length: 13
v_call: TRBV29-1
cdr3_aa: CRADRGTFYGYTF